The T cell receptor beta chain under discussion was sequenced for a study of blood T cells in healthy people across ages. Primers used in a second PCR of about 6 to 11 cycles were a sample-barcoded 5' primer and a J-beta primer mix. One entry per CDR3 protein, called by TCRdb with MiXCR from the 5' RACE reads. This table holds hundreds of thousands of distinct CDR3 sequences, roughly 48% found once. This clonotype was observed many times. Its antigen is unidentified. The germline V gene encodes CDR1 SQVTM and CDR2 ANQGSEA. The V and J ends lost 5 bases and 10 bases, in that order; junction bases with no gene match: 5. This CDR3 is built from 11 residues. Findings of the study overall: A roughly linear age-dependent decrease characterized TCR beta diversity per million T cells.

The receptor was isolated from a man older than 75 in good health. The sequencing sample was made of blood. This chain connects TRBV29-1 to TRBJ2-1; TRBD2 matches 7 bases. DNA for the CDR3: TGCAGCGTTCGGCGGGGGTGGGAGCAGTTCTTC. Protein sequence: CSVRRGWEQFF.